The 5 T cell receptor beta chains below come from one sample, sequenced in a study of T cells in Graves' hyperthyroidism and ophthalmopathy. Amplification of TCR beta CDR3 regions used RNA as the template. When the TCR CDR3 underwent first-round RT-PCR, the HTBI primer set was used. MiXCR, run by TCRdb on the multiplex PCR reads, gives a single entry per CDR3 protein. The sample shows roughly 560,000 distinct CDR3 sequences, roughly 14% of them seen only once. The specimen was blood. The receptors here all came from a woman in her thirties or forties with Graves' ophthalmopathy.

In this sample, this clonotype turned up many times. The V and J genes are TRBV15 and TRBJ2-7, with D unclear. The CDR3 loop spans 13 amino acids. Per the germline V gene, CDR1 is LNHNV and CDR2 is YYDKDF (reference sequence). The V end was cut by 0 bases, the J end by 6 bases, with 9 bases between. The CDR3 nucleotides are TGTGCCACCAGCAGAGATCTGGCGGCCGAGCAGTACTTC. The encoded protein is CATSRDLAAEQYF. Full variable domain (outside the CDR3, taken from reference TRBV15 and TRBJ2-7): DAMVIQNPRYQVTQFGKPVTLSCSQTLNHNVMYWYQQKSSQAPKLLFHYYDKDFNNEADTPDNFQSRRPNTSFCFLDIRSPGLGDTAMYLCATSRDLAAEQYFGPGTRLTVT.

There are many counts of this clonotype. The chain employs TRBV6-5 and TRBJ2-7; TRBD2 aligns across 9 bases. Germline CDR1 MNHEY, CDR2 SVGAGI. This CDR3 is 17 amino acids long. The junction had 12 bases not matched to a gene; V was cut back by 0 bases and J by 6 bases. The CDR3 nucleotides are TGTGCCAGCAGTTACTCTTTGGAAGGCCTAGCGGGAACCGAGCAGTACTTC. This gives the protein CASSYSLEGLAGTEQYF.

CDR3 sequence (DNA): TGTGCCAGCAGCTTACGAAACAGGAGACCTCAAGAGACCCAGTACTTC. Its translation: CASSLRNRRPQETQYF. The chain carries TRBV7-2 and TRBJ2-5; weak D call: TRBD1 (5 bases). The V gene's germline CDR1 is SGHTA and CDR2 FQGNSA. The CDR3 loop spans 16 amino acids. Trimming stripped 2 bases from V and 2 bases from J, with 15 bases between.

Many counts were recorded for this clonotype. The chain joins TRBV6-1 to TRBJ2-7; 7 bases agree with TRBD1. The trim removed 6 bases at V and 0 bases at J, leaving 5 bases unmatched. Germline CDR1 reads MNHNS; CDR2 reads SASEGT. The length of the CDR3 is 14 residues. The CDR3 nucleotides read TGTGCCAGCAGGGACAGGTTCCTCTCCTACGAGCAGTACTTC. Translating gives CASRDRFLSYEQYF.

This chain joins TRBV5-1 and TRBJ2-2; D call uncertain. V lost 4 bases and J 4 bases, leaving 17 bases between the germline ends. This CDR3 has 16 residues. Germline values: CDR1 SGHRS, CDR2 YFSETQ. Here the CDR3 reads CASSAVGGASTGELFF. In DNA, the CDR3 is TGCGCCAGCAGCGCGGTGGGCGGTGCGAGCACCGGGGAGCTGTTTTTT.